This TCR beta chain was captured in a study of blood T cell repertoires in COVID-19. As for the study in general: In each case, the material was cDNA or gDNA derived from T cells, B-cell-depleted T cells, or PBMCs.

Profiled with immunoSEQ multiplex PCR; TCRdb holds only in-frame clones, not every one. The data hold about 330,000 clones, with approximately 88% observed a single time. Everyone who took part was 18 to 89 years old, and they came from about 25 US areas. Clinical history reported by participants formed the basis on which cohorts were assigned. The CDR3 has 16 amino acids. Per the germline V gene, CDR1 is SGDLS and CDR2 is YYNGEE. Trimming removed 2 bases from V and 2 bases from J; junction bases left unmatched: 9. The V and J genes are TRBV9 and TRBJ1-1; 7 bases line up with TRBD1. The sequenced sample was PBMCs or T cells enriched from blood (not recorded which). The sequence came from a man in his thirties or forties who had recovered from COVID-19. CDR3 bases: TGTGCCAGCAGCGTTCTCCCAAGACAGGGAAACACTGAAGCTTTCTTT. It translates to CASSVLPRQGNTEAFF. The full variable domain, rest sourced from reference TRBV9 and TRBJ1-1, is DSGVTQTPKHLITATGQRVTLRCSPRSGDLSVYWYQQSLDQGLQFLIQYYNGEERAKGNILERFSAQQFPDLHSELNLSSLELGDSALYFCASSVLPRQGNTEAFFGQGTRLTVV.